This T cell receptor beta chain was captured by sequencing in a study of shared clonotypes between healthy human individuals. Trimming took 2 bases from V and 1 from J, leaving 6 bases between them. Germline V gives CDR1 MDHEN, CDR2 SYDVKM. There are 13 residues in the CDR3. Genomic DNA (from each subset) was split evenly across several immunoSEQ plates. The method was immunoSEQ multiplex PCR; TCRdb's version includes in-frame clones alone and lacks a portion of them. Of millions of clones in the sample, over 90% were seen once. This clone is a singleton in its sample. Other DNA sequences in this specimen translate into the identical CDR3.

This TCR came from a man aged 18 to 30 in good health. Some clones in this sample may be carry-over from other donors' samples. The chain carries TRBV28 and TRBJ2-7; D is unclear. The sample taken for sequencing was naive CD4+ T cells from PBMCs. Sample subset: CD45RA+ positively selected. The CDR3 here is CASSLADSYEQYF. CDR3 DNA: TGTGCCAGCAGTTTAGCAGATTCCTACGAGCAGTACTTC. Combining the CDR3 with reference TRBV28 and TRBJ2-7 gives the whole variable domain DVKVTQSSRYLVKRTGEKVFLECVQDMDHENMFWYRQDPGLGLRLIYFSYDVKMKEKGDIPEGYSVSREKKERFSLILESASTNQTSMYLCASSLADSYEQYFGPGTRLTVT.